These 21 T cell receptor beta chains share one sample of origin, sequenced in a study of post-analysis software for immune sequencing data. Study results and caveats: There were four or five TRBV segments more frequent in patients than controls, and TRBV5-6, TRBV5-1 and TRBV20-1 were among them.

Their target antigens are unknown. Unique molecular identifiers had been added to the TCR beta cDNA libraries. A single record per CDR3 protein comes from TCRdb applying MiXCR to the PCR reads. The table records roughly 600,000 distinct CDR3 sequences, 44% of them present only once. The sequenced material came from blood. The receptors were sampled from a girl under 18 with multiple sclerosis.

This clonotype was seen a single time. The chain carries TRBV7-2 and TRBJ1-2; D is perhaps TRBD1 (5 bases). Between the trimmed V and J ends, which lost 1 base and 5 bases, there was a span of 14 bases. Germline V gene data show CDR1 as SGHTA and CDR2 as FQGNSA. The CDR3 extends over 15 amino acids. The CDR3 bases are TGTGCCAGCAGCTTAGGCGGGGCACCGAGGTATGGCTACACCTTC. This sequence encodes CASSLGGAPRYGYTF.

J is TRBJ2-7 and V is TRBV12-3 or TRBV12-4; TRBD1 might be the D (6 bases). V was cut by 3 bases and J by 1 base, with 13 bases left in between. This CDR3 has 15 residues. This chain's CDR3 is CASSLQGTISYEQYF. DNA for the CDR3: TGTGCCAGCAGTTTGCAGGGGACGATTTCCTACGAGCAGTACTTC.

This clonotype was picked up a small number of times. The V gene is TRBV6-6, the J gene TRBJ1-2; 8 positions match TRBD1. CDR1 MNHNY and CDR2 SVGAGI come from the germline V gene (reference sequence). This CDR3 comprises 14 residues. The junction had 9 bases not matched to a gene; V was cut back by 6 bases and J by 6 bases. The CDR3 DNA reads TGTGCCAGCAGATCCGACAGGGGCGGGAATGGCTACACCTTC. Its translation is CASRSDRGGNGYTF.

This CDR3 reads CASSFYDATQYF. CDR3 nucleotide sequence: TGTGCCAGCAGCTTTTACGATGCTACGCAGTATTTT. V is TRBV7-9 and J is TRBJ2-3; the D is unclear. In germline, CDR1 is SEHNR, CDR2 FQNEAQ (reference sequence). Trimming cost V 3 bases and J 8 bases, with 9 bases left between them. The CDR3 has 12 residues.

This chain links TRBV12-3 or TRBV12-4 with TRBJ2-3, with TRBD2 matching 9 bases. Germline trimming cut 1 base from V and 6 bases from J; bases unmatched to any gene: 8. This CDR3 region has 16 residues. This CDR3 is CASSLVMREGQDTQYF. CDR3 coding DNA: TGTGCCAGCAGTTTAGTTATGCGGGAGGGCCAGGATACGCAGTATTTT.

The chain carries TRBV6-1 and TRBJ2-7, with 7 bases matching TRBD2. The CDR3 totals 15 residues. Germline assignment: CDR1 MNHNS and CDR2 SASEGT. V shed 5 bases, J shed 5 bases, and the junction held 12 bases outside the gene matches. Here the CDR3 DNA reads TGTGCCAGCAGTATCCGGATAGCGGGCACTAACGAGCAGTACTTC. Translating gives CASSIRIAGTNEQYF.

The rearrangement links TRBV12-3 or TRBV12-4 to TRBJ2-5, with a weak D call TRBD2 (6 bases). CDR3 length: 14 amino acids. Trimming took off 5 bases at V and 3 bases at J, with 13 bases between the two ends. This chain's CDR3 is CASSVSGPKETQYF. The CDR3 region has the DNA TGTGCCAGCAGTGTCAGCGGGCCTAAAGAGACCCAGTACTTC.

This clonotype occurred a few times. V is TRBV7-8 and J is TRBJ1-2; TRBD1 might be the D (6 bases). V lost 5 bases and J lost 5, with 15 bases in between. Looked up from germline, CDR1 is SGHVS and CDR2 is FQNEAQ. The CDR3 is made up of 14 amino acids. This chain's CDR3 is CASSGRQDDYGYTF. DNA of the CDR3: TGTGCCAGCAGCGGTAGACAGGACGATTATGGCTACACCTTC.

This chain connects TRBV27 to TRBJ2-3, with D possibly matching TRBD2 (6 bases). The CDR3 is 12 amino acids. Germline V gives CDR1 MNHEY, CDR2 SMNVEV (reference sequence). V shed 5 bases and J shed 8 bases, with 11 bases lying between them. CDR3 in DNA: TGTGCCAGCAGTCCCTCGGGGGTTACGCAGTATTTT. It encodes CASSPSGVTQYF.

The CDR3: CASSLERGRPNGELFF. CDR3 nucleotide sequence: TGTGCCAGCAGCTTAGAGCGCGGCAGACCTAACGGGGAGCTGTTTTTT. The V gene is TRBV7-2, the J gene TRBJ2-2; no firm D call. V was cut by 1 base and J by 7 bases, with 16 bases left in between. CDR1 is SGHTA, CDR2 FQGNSA, per germline. This CDR3 is built from 16 residues.

The J gene is TRBJ2-7, the V gene TRBV3-1, with 8 bases lining up with TRBD2. Germline lookup yields CDR1 LGHDT and CDR2 YNNKEL (reference sequence). This CDR3 has 17 amino acids. The V and J ends lost 5 bases and 0 bases, in that order; junction bases with no gene match: 12. DNA of the CDR3: TGTGCCAGCAGCTATATACCCTGGAGCGGGAGCTCCTACGAGCAGTACTTC. It specifies CASSYIPWSGSSYEQYF.

V usage is TRBV10-3 and J usage is TRBJ2-1; D is unresolved. Germline V lookup: CDR1 ENHRY, CDR2 SYGVKD. The CDR3 totals 14 residues. The V and J ends lost 7 bases and 0 bases respectively, with 10 bases between them. The DNA for the CDR3 is TGTGCCATCAAAGACGAGAGCTCCTACAATGAGCAGTTCTTC. It encodes CAIKDESSYNEQFF.

The V gene is TRBV12-3 or TRBV12-4, the J gene TRBJ1-2; D unclear. The CDR3 runs 14 residues. V gave up 7 bases and J gave up 4 bases, with 16 bases separating them. The CDR3 protein is CASTLGGDRYGYTF. In nucleotides, the CDR3 is TGTGCCAGCACCCTTGGCGGGGATCGCTATGGCTACACCTTC.

This clonotype has more than one count but fewer than ten. V and J are TRBV12-3 or TRBV12-4 and TRBJ2-1, with 7 bases identical to TRBD2. The CDR3 length is 16 residues. V lost 7 bases to trimming and J lost 0 bases; unmatched junction nucleotides: 9. The CDR3 DNA is TGTGCCAGCACCACCTCTAGCGGTCTCTCCTACAATGAGCAGTTCTTC. Translation: CASTTSSGLSYNEQFF.

This chain joins TRBV7-4 and TRBJ1-5, with TRBD1 as a possible D gene (5 bases). Germline V gives CDR1 SGHVT, CDR2 SQSDAQ. The CDR3 runs 16 residues. With 5 bases removed from V and 1 base from J, the gap between germline ends came to 15 bases. CDR3 sequence (DNA): TGTGCCAGCAGCCAAACCGGGACGGAGAGCAATCAGCCCCAGCATTTT. The encoded protein is CASSQTGTESNQPQHF.

The table lists this clonotype with many counts. This chain links TRBV5-1 with TRBJ1-4; no clear D. The CDR3 covers 16 residues. Germline CDR1 is SGHRS and CDR2 is YFSETQ. The V end was cut by 0 bases, the J end by 5 bases, with 14 bases between. The CDR3 is CASSLEAAVGNEKLFF. The CDR3 DNA reads as TGCGCCAGCAGCTTGGAGGCGGCCGTGGGAAATGAAAAACTGTTTTTT.

V usage is TRBV7-9 and J usage is TRBJ2-4, with TRBD1 identical over 8 bases. This CDR3 has 17 residues. Germline V lookup: CDR1 SEHNR, CDR2 FQNEAQ (reference sequence). The junction had 7 bases not matched to a gene; V was cut back by 3 bases and J by 0 bases. CDR3 sequence (DNA): TGTGCCAGCAGCTTCCACCTGACAGGGGTAGCCAAAAACATTCAGTACTTC. Residues: CASSFHLTGVAKNIQYF.

The chain is built from TRBV4-1 and TRBJ1-2; D gene ambiguous. Germline CDR1 and CDR2: MGHRA and YSYEKL. This CDR3 region has 15 residues. V was shortened by 4 bases and J by 2 bases, with 14 bases between the two germline ends. The CDR3 DNA reads as TGCGCCAGCAGCCCTGGACCAATGCCCAACTATGGCTACACCTTC. This sequence encodes CASSPGPMPNYGYTF.

In regard to this clonotype: One junction end disagrees with the germline gene, perhaps due to a read error. The chain employs TRBV20-1 and TRBJ2-6; the D gene is possibly TRBD1 (5 bases). Germline V gene sequence: CDR1 DFQATT, CDR2 SNEGSKA (reference sequence). The CDR3 is made up of 17 amino acids. The CDR3 coding sequence is TGCAGTGCTAGAGAGGTCAAAAGGTTCCCTGGGGCCAACGCCCTGACTTTC. Its translation: CSAREVKRFPGANALTF.

The J gene is TRBJ1-1, the V gene TRBV25-1; 7 bases line up with TRBD1. Germline-derived CDR1 and CDR2 are MGHDK and SYGVNS. The V segment lost 7 bases and the J segment 0 bases; nucleotides outside the gene matches: 8. This CDR3 comprises 15 residues. Here the CDR3 reads CASTDRARVNTEAFF. In nucleotides, the CDR3 is TGTGCCAGCACCGACAGGGCTCGGGTGAACACTGAAGCTTTCTTT.

In the case of this clonotype: It is likely a read error, because the conserved phenylalanine at the end of the CDR3 is missing. The chain has TRBV30 and TRBJ2-1; D perhaps matches TRBD1 (6 bases). CDR3 length: 14 amino acids. With 3 bases removed from V and 4 bases from J, the gap between germline ends came to 13 bases. Germline CDR1 reads GTSNPN; CDR2 reads SVGIG (reference sequence). CDR3 nucleotide sequence: TGTGCCTGGAGGGGGCAGGGGCAATACAATGAGCAGTTCGTC. Translating gives CAWRGQGQYNEQFV.